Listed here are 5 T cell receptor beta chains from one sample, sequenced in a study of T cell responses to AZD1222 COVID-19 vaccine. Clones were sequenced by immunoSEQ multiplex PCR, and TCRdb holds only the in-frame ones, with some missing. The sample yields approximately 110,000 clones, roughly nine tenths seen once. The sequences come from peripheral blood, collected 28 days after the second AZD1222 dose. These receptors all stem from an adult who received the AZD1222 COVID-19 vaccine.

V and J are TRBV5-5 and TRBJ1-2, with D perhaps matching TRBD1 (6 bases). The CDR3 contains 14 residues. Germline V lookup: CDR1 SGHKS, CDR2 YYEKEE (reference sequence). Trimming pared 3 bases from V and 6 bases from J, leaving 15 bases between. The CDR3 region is CASSWEAGVDGYTF. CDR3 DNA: TGTGCCAGCAGCTGGGAGGCAGGGGTGGATGGCTACACCTTC.

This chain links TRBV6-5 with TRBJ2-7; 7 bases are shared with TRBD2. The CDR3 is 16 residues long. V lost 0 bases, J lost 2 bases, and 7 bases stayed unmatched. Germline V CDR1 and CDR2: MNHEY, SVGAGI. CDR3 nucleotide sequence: TGTGCCAGCAGTTACTCTATTCAAAGCGGGGCCTACGAGCAGTACTTC. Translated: CASSYSIQSGAYEQYF.

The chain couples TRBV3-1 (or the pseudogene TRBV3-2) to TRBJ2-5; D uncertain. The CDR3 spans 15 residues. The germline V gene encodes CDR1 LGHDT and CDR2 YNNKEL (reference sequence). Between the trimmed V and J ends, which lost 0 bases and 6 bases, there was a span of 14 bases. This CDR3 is CASSQDLTLSKTQYF. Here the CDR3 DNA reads TGTGCCAGCAGCCAAGACCTAACCCTTTCTAAGACCCAGTACTTC.

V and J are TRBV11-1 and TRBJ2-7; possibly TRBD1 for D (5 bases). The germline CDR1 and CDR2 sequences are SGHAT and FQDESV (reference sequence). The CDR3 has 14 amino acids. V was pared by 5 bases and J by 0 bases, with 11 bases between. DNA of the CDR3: TGTGCCAGCAGCCCGTCAGGGAACTCCTACGAGCAGTACTTC. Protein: CASSPSGNSYEQYF.

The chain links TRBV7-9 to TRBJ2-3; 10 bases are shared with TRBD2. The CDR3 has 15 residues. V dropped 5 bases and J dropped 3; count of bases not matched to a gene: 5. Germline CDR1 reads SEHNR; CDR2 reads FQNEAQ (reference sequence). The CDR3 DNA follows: TGTGCCAGCAGCGAAGGACTAGCGGTGACAGATACGCAGTATTTT. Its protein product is CASSEGLAVTDTQYF. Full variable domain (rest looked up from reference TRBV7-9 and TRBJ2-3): DTGVSQNPRHKITKRGQNVTFRCDPISEHNRLYWYRQTLGQGPEFLTYFQNEAQLEKSRLLSDRFSAERPKGSFSTLEIQRTEQGDSAMYLCASSEGLAVTDTQYFGPGTRLTVL.